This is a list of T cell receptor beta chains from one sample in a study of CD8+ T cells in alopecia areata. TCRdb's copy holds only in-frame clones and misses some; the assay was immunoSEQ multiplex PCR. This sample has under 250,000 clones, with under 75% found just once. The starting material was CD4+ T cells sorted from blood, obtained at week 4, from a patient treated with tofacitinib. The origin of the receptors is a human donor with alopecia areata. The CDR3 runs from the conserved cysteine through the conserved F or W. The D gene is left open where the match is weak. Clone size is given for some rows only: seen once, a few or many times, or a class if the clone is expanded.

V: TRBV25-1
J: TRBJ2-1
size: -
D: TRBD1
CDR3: CASSHSRQGSSYNEQFF
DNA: TGTGCCAGCAGTCACTCCCGACAGGGGAGCTCCTACAATGAGCAGTTCTTC

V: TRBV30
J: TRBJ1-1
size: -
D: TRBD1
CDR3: CAWTDRANTEAFF
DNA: TGTGCCTGGACGGACAGGGCGAACACTGAAGCTTTCTTT

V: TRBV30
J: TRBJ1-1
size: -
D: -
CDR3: CAWTRGNREAFF
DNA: TGTGCCTGGACCCGGGGGAACAGGGAAGCTTTCTTT

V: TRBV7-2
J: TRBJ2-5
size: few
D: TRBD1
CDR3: CASSSYRGRETQYF
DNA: TGTGCCAGCAGCTCGTACAGGGGTCGGGAGACCCAGTACTTC

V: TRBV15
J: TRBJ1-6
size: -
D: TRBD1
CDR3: CATSGGANRGRNSPLHF
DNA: TGTGCCACCAGCGGAGGCGCCAACAGGGGAAGGAATTCACCCCTCCACTTT

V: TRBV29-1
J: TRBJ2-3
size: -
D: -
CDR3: CSARTITDTQYF
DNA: TGCAGCGCCCGGACCATCACAGATACGCAGTATTTT

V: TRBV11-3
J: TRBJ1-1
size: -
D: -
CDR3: CASSPDGRGNTEAFF
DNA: TGTGCCAGCAGCCCAGACGGGAGGGGGAACACTGAAGCTTTCTTT

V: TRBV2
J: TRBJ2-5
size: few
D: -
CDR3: CASGGTVRYFQYF
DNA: TGTGCCAGCGGGGGGACGGTGCGTTATTTCCAGTACTTC

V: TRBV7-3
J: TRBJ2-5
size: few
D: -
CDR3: CASSSGDGVETQYF
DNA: TGTGCCAGCAGCTCCGGGGACGGGGTGGAGACCCAGTACTTC

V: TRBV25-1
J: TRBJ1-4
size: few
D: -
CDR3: CASSVGTPPNEKLFF
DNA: TGTGCCAGCAGTGTCGGGACGCCCCCTAATGAAAAACTGTTTTTT

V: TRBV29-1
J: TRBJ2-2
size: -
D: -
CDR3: CSVARTQGLGELFF
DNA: TGCAGCGTCGCGCGGACCCAAGGCCTCGGGGAGCTGTTTTTT

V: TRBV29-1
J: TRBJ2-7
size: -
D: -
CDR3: CSVGRAAYEQYF
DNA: TGCAGCGTCGGCAGGGCGGCTTACGAGCAGTACTTC

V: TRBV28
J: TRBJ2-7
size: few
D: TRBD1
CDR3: CASSPHTGGWDEQYF
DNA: TGTGCCAGCAGTCCTCATACAGGGGGCTGGGACGAGCAGTACTTC

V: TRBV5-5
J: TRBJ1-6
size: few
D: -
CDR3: CASAKDSDSPLHF
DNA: TGTGCCAGCGCTAAAGATTCGGATTCACCCCTCCACTTT

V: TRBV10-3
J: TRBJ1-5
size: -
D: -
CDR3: CAISAGNNQPQHF
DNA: TGTGCCATCAGTGCAGGGAACAATCAGCCCCAGCATTTT

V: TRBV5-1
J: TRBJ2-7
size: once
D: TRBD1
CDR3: CASSLPDRGRYEQYF
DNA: TGCGCCAGCAGCTTACCGGACAGGGGGCGCTACGAGCAGTACTTC

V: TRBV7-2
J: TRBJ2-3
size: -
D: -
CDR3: CASSLGSSSTDTQYF
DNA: TGTGCCAGCAGCTTGGGCTCCTCAAGCACAGATACGCAGTATTTT

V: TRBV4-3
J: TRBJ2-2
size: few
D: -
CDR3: CASSLGTANTGELFF
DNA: TGCGCCAGCAGCCTCGGGACGGCGAACACCGGGGAGCTGTTTTTT

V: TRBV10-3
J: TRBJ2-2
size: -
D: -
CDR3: CAISESGLGELFF
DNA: TGTGCCATCAGTGAGTCAGGCCTAGGGGAGCTGTTTTTT

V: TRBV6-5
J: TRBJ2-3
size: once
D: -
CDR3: CASTPGWSTDTQYF
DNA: TGTGCCAGCACCCCCGGGTGGAGCACAGATACGCAGTATTTT

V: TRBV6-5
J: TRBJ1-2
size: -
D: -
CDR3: CASSDLGQPLGYTF
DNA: TGTGCCAGCAGTGATCTGGGCCAGCCCCTTGGCTACACCTTC

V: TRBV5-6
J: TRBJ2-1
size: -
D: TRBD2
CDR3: CASSRPGLEIPQFF
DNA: TGTGCCAGCAGCCGACCGGGACTAGAGATTCCGCAGTTCTTC

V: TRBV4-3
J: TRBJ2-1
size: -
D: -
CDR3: CASSPSRGLAHIEQFF
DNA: TGCGCCAGCAGCCCCTCACGGGGGTTGGCCCATATTGAGCAGTTCTTC

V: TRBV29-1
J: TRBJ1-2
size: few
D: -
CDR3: CSVDGSTF
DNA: TGCAGCGTTGATGGTAGTACCTTC

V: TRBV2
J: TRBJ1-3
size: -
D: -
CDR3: CASILPTNSGNTIYF
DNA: TGTGCCAGCATCCTGCCTACTAACTCTGGAAACACCATATATTTT

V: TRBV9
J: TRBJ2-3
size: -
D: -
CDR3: CASRPTASTDTQYF
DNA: TGTGCCAGCAGGCCTACTGCTAGCACAGATACGCAGTATTTT

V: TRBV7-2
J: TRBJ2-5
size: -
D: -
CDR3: CASSLGTTRRETQYF
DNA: TGTGCCAGCAGCCTGGGGACAACCCGGCGGGAGACCCAGTACTTC

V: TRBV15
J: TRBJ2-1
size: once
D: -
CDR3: CATSRERVSYNEQFF
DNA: TGTGCCACCAGCAGAGAAAGGGTATCCTACAATGAGCAGTTCTTC

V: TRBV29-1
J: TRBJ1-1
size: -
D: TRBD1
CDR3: CSVHKRQGTEAFF
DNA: TGCAGCGTTCATAAGAGACAGGGTACTGAAGCTTTCTTT

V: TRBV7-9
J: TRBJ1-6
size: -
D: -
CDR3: CASTRAASPLHF
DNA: TGTGCCAGCACCAGGGCGGCATCACCCCTCCACTTT

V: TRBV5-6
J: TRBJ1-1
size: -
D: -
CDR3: CASSLAGWQSEAFF
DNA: TGTGCCAGCAGCTTGGCCGGCTGGCAGTCGGAAGCTTTCTTT

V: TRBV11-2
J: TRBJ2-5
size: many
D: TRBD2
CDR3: CASSPRGAGGLGETQYF
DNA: TGTGCCAGCAGCCCAAGAGGAGCGGGGGGGTTAGGAGAGACCCAGTACTTC

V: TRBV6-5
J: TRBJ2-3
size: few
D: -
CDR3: CASSMMGRTDTQYF
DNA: TGTGCCAGCAGTATGATGGGGCGGACAGATACGCAGTATTTT

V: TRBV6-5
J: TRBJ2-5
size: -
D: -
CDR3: CASSYVFQETQYF
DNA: TGTGCCAGCAGTTACGTATTCCAAGAGACCCAGTACTTC

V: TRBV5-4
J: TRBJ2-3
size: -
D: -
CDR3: CASSLSSDTQYF
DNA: TGTGCCAGCAGCTTGTCGTCAGATACGCAGTATTTT

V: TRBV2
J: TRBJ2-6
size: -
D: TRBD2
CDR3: CASLPGTTGANVLTF
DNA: TGTGCCAGCTTACCTGGGACTACCGGGGCCAACGTCCTGACTTTC

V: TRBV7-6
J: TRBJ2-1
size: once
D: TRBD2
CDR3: CASSSRLAGGSKFDEQFF
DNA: TGTGCCAGCAGCTCCCGACTAGCGGGGGGCTCTAAGTTCGATGAGCAGTTCTTC

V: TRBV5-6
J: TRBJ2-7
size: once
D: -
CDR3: CASSLGTLYEQYF
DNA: TGTGCCAGCAGCTTGGGGACTCTCTACGAGCAGTACTTC

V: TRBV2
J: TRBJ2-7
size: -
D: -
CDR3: CASSVALQNYEQYF
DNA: TGTGCCAGCAGTGTTGCCCTCCAGAACTACGAGCAGTACTTC

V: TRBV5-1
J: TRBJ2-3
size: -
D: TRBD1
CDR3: CASSQGARGTDTQYF
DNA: TGCGCCAGCAGTCAGGGGGCGCGGGGCACAGATACGCAGTATTTT

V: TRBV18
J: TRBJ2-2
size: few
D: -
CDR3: CASSKYTGELFF
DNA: TGTGCCAGCTCAAAGTACACCGGGGAGCTGTTTTTT

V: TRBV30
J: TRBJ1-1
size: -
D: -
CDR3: CAMGRRNTEAFF
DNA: TGTGCGATGGGGCGGCGGAACACTGAAGCTTTCTTT

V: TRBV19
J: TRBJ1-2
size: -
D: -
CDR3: CASSIAGLPGYTF
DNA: TGTGCCAGTAGTATAGCTGGACTTCCTGGCTACACCTTC

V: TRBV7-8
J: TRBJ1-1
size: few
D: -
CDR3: CASSLAGIWNTEAFF
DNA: TGTGCCAGCAGCTTAGCCGGCATATGGAACACTGAAGCTTTCTTT

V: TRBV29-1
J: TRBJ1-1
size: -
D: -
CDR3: CSVAWGGDTEAFF
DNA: TGCAGCGTTGCCTGGGGGGGAGACACTGAAGCTTTCTTT

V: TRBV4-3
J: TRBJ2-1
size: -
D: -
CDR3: CASSQFVRGSEQFF
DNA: TGCGCCAGCAGCCAATTCGTCAGGGGAAGTGAGCAGTTCTTC

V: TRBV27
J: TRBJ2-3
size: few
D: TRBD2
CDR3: CASSHLAGGTDTQYF
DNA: TGTGCCAGCAGCCACCTAGCGGGGGGCACAGATACGCAGTATTTT